This T cell receptor (beta chain) was recorded in a study of spatial heterogeneity in lung cancer (dated by TCRdb to about 2019). Notes on the research overall: More beta-chain than alpha-chain transcripts were consistently detected, likely reflecting higher beta-chain transcript abundance. The study linked features of the TCR repertoire to counts of nonsynonymous mutations, which were determined by whole-exome sequencing of tumor tissue. In the raw uncorrected reads, each unique combination of TCR and UMI appeared on average more than ten times. TCR alpha and beta repertoires were quantitatively compared across multiple tumor regions, matched nontumor lung and blood in non-small cell lung cancer. Both alpha and beta chains were TCR-sequenced in samples taken at surgery, namely 220 tumor regions, roughly 64 matched nontumor lung samples and about 54 PBMC samples. TCR transcript counts in tumor regions correlated strongly with a T cell transcriptional module score from matched bulk RNA-seq.

This clonotype has a handful of counts. This receptor's antigen is unknown. The record has no base qualities; no much larger clone is one base away. The intended sense of this specimen's time point label: sample taken at primary tumor resection. Samples were obtained from approximately 70 patients with early-stage, untreated non-small cell lung cancer from the lung TRACERx cohort. TCR sequencing used whole RNA extracted from tumor and nontumor lung tissue, or from cryopreserved PBMC samples, without cell sorting. Only patients with enough RNA available from two or more tumor regions were chosen for TCR sequencing. A lung pathologist reviewed the tumor and adjacent nontumor lung specimens before the specimens were selected. CDR1 and CDR2 are read off the germline V gene (reference sequence) as MNHEY and SMNVEV. The CDR3 has 13 amino acids, counting the end cysteine and phenylalanine. Just the 39-base CDR3 DNA is kept, in frame starting at base 1. V loses 4 bases, J loses 7 bases, and the germline ends lie 11 bases apart.

Library creation used 5' RACE. Sequencing was performed on a NextSeq 500. The TCR library protocol attached a unique molecular identifier to each TCR cDNA molecule to allow correction of PCR and sequencing errors. Concerning the study's data processing: TCR identification, UMI-based error correction and CDR3 extraction were all carried out with Decombinator tools. TCRs above a frequency of 2 per 1,000, corresponding to the top 1% of the tumor frequency distribution, were defined as expanded. Expanded tumor TCRs were classed as regional if statistically deemed absent (corrected P<0.05) from at least one tumor region, otherwise ubiquitous. Each repertoire was subsampled 100 times to 5,000 TCRs, after which Renyi diversity was computed with the R vegan package. CDR3 similarity networks were built from amino acid triplet string-kernel similarity, connecting CDR3s with pairwise similarity above 0.82. The public reads were reprocessed in TCRdb via fastp at Q25 and MiXCR, keeping in-frame beta chains. Identical CDR3 proteins give one entry, which carries the most common genes and DNA. The V and J calls here are based on TCRdb, not the publication. Recorded for this sample are over 3,000 distinct CDR3 sequences; just under 35% of them occurred a single time. 9.5% to 15% of the sample is taken by the ten largest.

What the work shows at the level of the full study, not this receptor alone: TCR-seq coverage of tumor T cells was estimated at only roughly 7.7% for alpha chains and 13% for beta chains. The tumor nonsynonymous mutation count correlated with the number of expanded intratumoral alpha and beta TCRs. Confirming at a functional level the hypothesis that regional TCRs recognize regional mutations was considered to require additional single-cell paired TCR alpha and beta sequencing. Counts of ubiquitous and regional expanded TCRs were found to correlate with counts of ubiquitous and regional nonsynonymous mutations, respectively.

This TCR came from a female donor with early-stage non-small cell lung cancer. Recombination joined TRBV27 with TRBJ2-1, with a weak D call of TRBD2 (6 bases match). The starting material was lung tumor tissue, obtained at surgery. The nucleotides read TGTGCCAGCAGTTGGACTATCGGAAATGAGCAGTTCTTC. Its protein is CASSWTIGNEQFF.